Following are 9 T cell receptor beta chains from one sample sequenced in a study of CD8 T cells in Susac syndrome. RNA totalling roughly 0.45 to 1 ug underwent reverse transcription with random hexamers. TCRdb re-analysed the immunoSEQ multiplex PCR reads in MiXCR, keeping a single row per CDR3 protein. The data contain 330,000 or so distinct CDR3 sequences, about nine tenths of them singletons. The sequencing sample was made of CD8+ T cells from PBMCs. The receptors derive from a human donor with multiple sclerosis.

In DNA, the CDR3 is TGTGCCAGCAGCCAATCCCCCGGGACTAGCGTCACAGATACGCAGTATTTT. It encodes CASSQSPGTSVTDTQYF. This chain links TRBV4-2 with TRBJ2-3; 10 nucleotides agree with TRBD2. Germline-derived CDR1 and CDR2 are LGHNA and YNFKEQ. V shed 2 bases, J shed 2 bases, and the junction held 7 bases outside the gene matches. The CDR3 contains 17 residues.

The chain carries TRBV6-2 or TRBV6-3 and TRBJ2-1, with TRBD1 as a possible D gene (6 bases). V was trimmed by 2 bases and J by 6 bases, leaving 17 bases between them. Germline assignment: CDR1 MNHEY and CDR2 SVGEGT. The CDR3 consists of 16 residues. CDR3 sequence (DNA): TGTGCCAGCAGTTACGCCAGGGGCACCCGTCCCAATGAGCAGTTCTTC. Translating gives CASSYARGTRPNEQFF.

V is TRBV6-2 or TRBV6-3 and J is TRBJ2-3; D perhaps matches TRBD2 (6 bases). The CDR3 runs 14 residues. Germline values: CDR1 MNHEY, CDR2 SVGEGT. Trimming pared 9 bases from V and 0 bases from J, leaving 13 bases between. The chain's CDR3 is CASGGASSTDTQYF. CDR3 DNA: TGTGCCAGTGGAGGGGCATCTAGCACAGATACGCAGTATTTT.

The rearrangement joins TRBV30 to TRBJ1-1, with D hard to call. V lost 2 bases, J lost 1 base, and 5 bases lay in between. This CDR3 comprises 12 residues. Germline V gene data show CDR1 as GTSNPN and CDR2 as SVGIG (reference sequence). The CDR3 bases are TGTGCCTGGAGTATGGGGAACACTGAAGCTTTCTTT. This sequence encodes CAWSMGNTEAFF.

This sequence joins TRBV4-3 and TRBJ2-3, with D unresolved. This CDR3 region has 16 residues. In germline, CDR1 is LGHNA, CDR2 YSLEER. Trimming left V 0 bases short and J 0 bases short, with 10 bases between. The DNA for the CDR3 is TGCGCCAGCAGCCAAGAAGAGTACGCTAGCACAGATACGCAGTATTTT. Protein: CASSQEEYASTDTQYF.

This clonotype was detected only a few times. V gene TRBV19 combines with J gene TRBJ2-7, with TRBD2 matching over 13 bases. V gave up 5 bases and J gave up 2 bases; unmatched junction bases: 3. Looked up from germline, CDR1 is LNHDA and CDR2 is SQIVND (reference sequence). The CDR3 loop spans 15 amino acids. In DNA form, the CDR3 reads TGTGCCAGTAGTCCGGGACTAGCGGGACCCTACGAGCAGTACTTC. Protein product: CASSPGLAGPYEQYF.

The chain carries TRBV7-9 and TRBJ2-1; no reliable D call. The CDR3 extends over 12 amino acids. Germline V CDR1 and CDR2: SEHNR, FQNEAQ (reference sequence). V lost 2 bases, J lost 7 bases, and 6 bases lay in between. CDR3 loop: CASSLRVNEQFF. As DNA, the CDR3 is TGTGCCAGCAGCTTAAGGGTGAATGAGCAGTTCTTC.

The rearrangement joins TRBV28 to TRBJ1-2, with TRBD1 identical over 7 bases. V lost 6 bases and J lost 1; bases outside the gene matches: 11. This CDR3 comprises 16 residues. CDR1 and CDR2 from the germline V gene are MDHEN and SYDVKM. The CDR3 DNA reads as TGTGCCAGCAGACAGACAGGGCACATTAGTAACTATGGCTACACCTTC. Amino acid sequence: CASRQTGHISNYGYTF.

The CDR3 loop reads CASSLANEGAGETQYF. The CDR3 bases are TGTGCCAGCAGCTTAGCCAATGAAGGGGCAGGGGAGACCCAGTACTTC. The V and J genes are TRBV7-2 and TRBJ2-5; the D gene is possibly TRBD1 (5 bases). V dropped 0 bases and J dropped 5 bases, with 16 bases sitting between them. Germline V gene lookup returns CDR1 SGHTA and CDR2 FQGNSA. The CDR3 totals 16 residues.